These 3 T cell receptor beta chains share one sample of origin, sequenced in a study of blood T cells in healthy people across ages. For the second PCR, which ran for 7 to 11 cycles, a sample-barcoded 5' primer and a J-beta primer mix were used. Via MiXCR, TCRdb re-called the 5' RACE reads, giving one row per CDR3 protein. The table has around 500,000 distinct CDR3 sequences, 45% to 55% seen once. Material for sequencing was blood. These receptors all stem from an older man in good health.

This clonotype was seen many times. This chain joins TRBV2 and TRBJ2-5; maybe TRBD1 (6 bases). Germline V gene lookup returns CDR1 SNHLY and CDR2 FYNNEI. Trimming cost V 7 bases and J 2 bases, with 11 bases left between them. The CDR3 runs to 13 residues. The CDR3 sequence: CASNRAVQETQYF. In DNA, the CDR3 is TGTGCCAGCAACAGGGCTGTTCAAGAGACCCAGTACTTC. Drawing the rest from reference TRBV2 and TRBJ2-5, the complete variable domain is EPEVTQTPSHQVTQMGQEVILRCVPISNHLYFYWYRQILGQKVEFLVSFYNNEISEKSEIFDDQFSVERPDGSNFTLKIRSTKLEDSAMYFCASNRAVQETQYFGPGTRLLVL.

A remark on this clonotype: A much larger clonotype is one base distant, so this may be a read error. Written as DNA, the CDR3 is TGTGCCAACAGTTACTCGATTCAAGCGGGAGTCCGCACAGATACGCAGTATTTT. Translating it yields CANSYSIQAGVRTDTQYF. J is TRBJ2-3 and V is TRBV6-5; the match to TRBD2 covers 8 bases. This CDR3 has 18 amino acids. The germline CDR1 and CDR2 sequences are MNHEY and SVGAGI.

This chain joins TRBV11-2 and TRBJ2-1, with unresolved D. This CDR3 contains 12 residues. Per the germline V gene, CDR1 is SGHAT and CDR2 is FQNNGV. V was cut by 4 bases and J by 6 bases, with 7 bases left in between. CDR3 amino acids: CASSSNSNEQFF. As DNA, the CDR3 is TGTGCCAGCAGCTCAAATTCCAATGAGCAGTTCTTC.